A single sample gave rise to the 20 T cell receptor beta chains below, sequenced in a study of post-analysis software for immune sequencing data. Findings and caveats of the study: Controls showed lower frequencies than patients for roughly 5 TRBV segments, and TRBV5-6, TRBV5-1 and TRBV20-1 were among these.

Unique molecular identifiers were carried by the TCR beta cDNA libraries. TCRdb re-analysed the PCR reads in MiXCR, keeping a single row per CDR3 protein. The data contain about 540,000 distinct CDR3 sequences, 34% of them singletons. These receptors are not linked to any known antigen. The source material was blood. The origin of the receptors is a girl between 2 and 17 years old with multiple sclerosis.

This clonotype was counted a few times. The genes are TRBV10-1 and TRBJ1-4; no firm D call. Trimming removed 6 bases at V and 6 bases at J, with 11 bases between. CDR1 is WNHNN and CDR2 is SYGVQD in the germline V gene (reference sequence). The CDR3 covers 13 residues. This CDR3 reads CASRGWEDEKLFF. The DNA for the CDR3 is TGCGCCAGCAGAGGCTGGGAAGATGAAAAACTGTTTTTT.

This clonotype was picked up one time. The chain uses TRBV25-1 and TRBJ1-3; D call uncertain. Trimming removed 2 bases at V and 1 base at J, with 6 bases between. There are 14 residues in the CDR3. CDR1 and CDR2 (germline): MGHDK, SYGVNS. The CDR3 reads CASSEEKSGNTIYF. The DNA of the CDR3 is TGTGCCAGCAGTGAAGAAAAGTCTGGAAACACCATATATTTT.

CDR3 coding DNA: TGCGCCAGCAGCTCGGGTGGGAATACCTACAATGAGCAGTTCTTC. It translates to CASSSGGNTYNEQFF. This chain uses TRBV5-1 with TRBJ2-1; D not certain. The CDR3 runs to 15 residues. Germline V gene lookup returns CDR1 SGHRS and CDR2 YFSETQ. The V end lost 3 bases, the J end lost 2 bases, and 12 bases lay between the germline ends. The entire variable domain, with the rest obtained from reference TRBV5-1 and TRBJ2-1, is as follows: KAGVTQTPRYLIKTRGQQVTLSCSPISGHRSVSWYQQTPGQGLQFLFEYFSETQRNKGNFPGRFSGRQFSNSRSEMNVSTLELGDSALYLCASSSGGNTYNEQFFGPGTRLTVL.

This CDR3 reads CASSYSLQGGGYTF. CDR3 DNA sequence: TGTGCCAGCAGTTACTCCTTGCAGGGTGGGGGCTACACCTTC. The rearrangement links TRBV6-6 to TRBJ1-2, with D possibly TRBD1 on 5 matching bases. This CDR3 is built from 14 residues. Per germline, CDR1 MNHNY and CDR2 SVGAGI (reference sequence). Trimming removed 0 bases at V and 8 bases at J, with 13 bases between.

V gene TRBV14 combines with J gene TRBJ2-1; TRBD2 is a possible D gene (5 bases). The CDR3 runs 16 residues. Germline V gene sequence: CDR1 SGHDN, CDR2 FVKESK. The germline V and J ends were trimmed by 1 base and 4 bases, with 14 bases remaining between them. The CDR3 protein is CASSQGPDWSYNEQFF. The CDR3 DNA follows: TGTGCCAGCAGCCAAGGACCGGACTGGAGTTACAATGAGCAGTTCTTC.

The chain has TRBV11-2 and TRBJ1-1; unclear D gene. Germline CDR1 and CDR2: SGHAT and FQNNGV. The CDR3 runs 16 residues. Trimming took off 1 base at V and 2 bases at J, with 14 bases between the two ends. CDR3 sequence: CASSLGGGRRNTEAFF. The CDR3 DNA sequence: TGTGCCAGCAGCTTAGGGGGAGGGCGCCGAAACACTGAAGCTTTCTTT.

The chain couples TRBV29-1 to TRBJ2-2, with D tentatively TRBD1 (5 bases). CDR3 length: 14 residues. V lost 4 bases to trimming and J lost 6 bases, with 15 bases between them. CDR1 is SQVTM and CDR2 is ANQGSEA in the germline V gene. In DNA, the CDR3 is TGCAGCGTTGGGGGCCGGCCGGGCGCCGGGGAGCTGTTTTTT. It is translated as CSVGGRPGAGELFF.

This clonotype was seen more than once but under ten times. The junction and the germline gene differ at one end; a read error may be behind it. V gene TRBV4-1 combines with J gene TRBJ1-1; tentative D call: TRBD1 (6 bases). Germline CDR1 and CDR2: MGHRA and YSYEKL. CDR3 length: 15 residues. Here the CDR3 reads CASSQFGGRNTEVFF. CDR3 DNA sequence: TGCGCCAGCAGCCAATTCGGGGGCAGGAACACTGAAGTTTTCTTT.

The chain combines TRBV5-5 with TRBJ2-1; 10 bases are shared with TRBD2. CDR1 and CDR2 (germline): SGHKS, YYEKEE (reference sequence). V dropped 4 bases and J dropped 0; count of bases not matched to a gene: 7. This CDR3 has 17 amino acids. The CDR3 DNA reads TGTGCCAGCAGCCATCTAGCGGGGGACAGCTCCTACAATGAGCAGTTCTTC. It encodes CASSHLAGDSSYNEQFF.

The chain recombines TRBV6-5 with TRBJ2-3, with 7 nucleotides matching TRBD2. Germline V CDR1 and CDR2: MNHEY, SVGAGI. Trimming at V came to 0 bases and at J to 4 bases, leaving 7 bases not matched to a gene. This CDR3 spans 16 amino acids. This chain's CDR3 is CASSYSERGGADTQYF. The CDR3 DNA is TGTGCCAGCAGTTACTCGGAAAGGGGAGGGGCAGATACGCAGTATTTT.

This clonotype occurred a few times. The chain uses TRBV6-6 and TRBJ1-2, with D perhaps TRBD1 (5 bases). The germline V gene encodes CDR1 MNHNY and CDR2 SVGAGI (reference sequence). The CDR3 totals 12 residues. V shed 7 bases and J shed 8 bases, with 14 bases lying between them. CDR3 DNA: TGTGCCAGCAAAACGGGGGACCTAGGCTACACCTTC. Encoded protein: CASKTGDLGYTF.

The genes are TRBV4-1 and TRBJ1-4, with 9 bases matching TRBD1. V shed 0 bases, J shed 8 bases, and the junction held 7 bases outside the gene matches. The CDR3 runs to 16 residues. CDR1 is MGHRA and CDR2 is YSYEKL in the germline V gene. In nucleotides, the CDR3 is TGCGCCAGCAGCCAAGATAGGGACAGGGTTCAAGAAAAACTGTTTTTT. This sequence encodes CASSQDRDRVQEKLFF.

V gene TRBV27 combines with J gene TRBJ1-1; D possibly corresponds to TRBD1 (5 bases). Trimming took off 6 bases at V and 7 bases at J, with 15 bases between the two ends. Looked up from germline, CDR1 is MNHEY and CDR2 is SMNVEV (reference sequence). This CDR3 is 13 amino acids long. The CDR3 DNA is TGTGCCAGCAGGCTGAGTGGGGGGAGTGAAGCTTTCTTT. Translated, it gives CASRLSGGSEAFF.

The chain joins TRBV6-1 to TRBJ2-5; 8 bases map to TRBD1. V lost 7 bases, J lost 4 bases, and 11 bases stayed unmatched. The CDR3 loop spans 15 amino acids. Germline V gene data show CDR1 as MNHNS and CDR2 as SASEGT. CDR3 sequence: CASTLDRASVETQYF. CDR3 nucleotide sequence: TGTGCCAGCACTCTGGACAGGGCGTCGGTAGAGACCCAGTACTTC.

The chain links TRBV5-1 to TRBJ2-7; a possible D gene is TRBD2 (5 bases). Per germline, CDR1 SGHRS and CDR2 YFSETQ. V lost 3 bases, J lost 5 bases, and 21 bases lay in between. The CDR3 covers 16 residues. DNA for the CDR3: TGCGCCAGCAGCTCTCTGGAGGACCGGCGGATCCACGAGCAGTACTTC. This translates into CASSSLEDRRIHEQYF.

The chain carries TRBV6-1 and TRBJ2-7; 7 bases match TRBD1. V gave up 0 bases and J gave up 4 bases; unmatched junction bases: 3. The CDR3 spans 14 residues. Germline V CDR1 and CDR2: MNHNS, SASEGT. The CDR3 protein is CASSEARGRYEQYF. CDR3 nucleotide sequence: TGTGCCAGCAGTGAAGCAAGGGGGCGATACGAGCAGTACTTC.

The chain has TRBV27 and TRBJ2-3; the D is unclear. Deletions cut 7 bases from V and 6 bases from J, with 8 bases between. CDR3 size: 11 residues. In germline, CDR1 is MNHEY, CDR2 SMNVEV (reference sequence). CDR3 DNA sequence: TGTGCCAGCACCTACTGGGATACGCAGTATTTT. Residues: CASTYWDTQYF.

CDR3 bases: TGTGCCACCAGTGATTTAGAAAGCGGGTGGGGCACGCAGTATTTT. Translated: CATSDLESGWGTQYF. The chain is built from TRBV24-1 and TRBJ2-3, with D maybe TRBD2 (6 bases). Germline V lookup: CDR1 KGHDR, CDR2 SFDVKD. This CDR3 region has 15 residues. Trimming pared 1 base from V and 9 bases from J, leaving 16 bases between.

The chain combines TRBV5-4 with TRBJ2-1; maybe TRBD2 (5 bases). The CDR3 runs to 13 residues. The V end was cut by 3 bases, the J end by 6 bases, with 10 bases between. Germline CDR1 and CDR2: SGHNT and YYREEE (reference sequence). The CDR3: CASSSGTVNEQFF. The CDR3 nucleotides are TGTGCCAGCAGCTCGGGAACCGTCAATGAGCAGTTCTTC.

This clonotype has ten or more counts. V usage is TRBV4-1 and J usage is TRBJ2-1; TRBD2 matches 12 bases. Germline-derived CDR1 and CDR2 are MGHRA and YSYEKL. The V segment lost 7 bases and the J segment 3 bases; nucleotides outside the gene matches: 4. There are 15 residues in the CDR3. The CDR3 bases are TGCGCCAGCACCCCGACTAGCGGGGGCTACAATGAGCAGTTCTTC. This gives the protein CASTPTSGGYNEQFF.